The TCR beta chain described here comes from a study of PD-L1 blockade in urothelial cancer. Study at large: Study patients had been treated with 0 to 3 previous chemotherapy regimens.

General observations from the study: Durable benefit was linked to greater 3-week expansion of tumor-associated blood clones.

The assay was immunoSEQ multiplex PCR, and TCRdb's table has in-frame clones only and misses some. In the table there are about 80,000 clones, 87% of which are singletons. From germline, CDR1 is MNHNS and CDR2 SASEGT. CDR3 size: 13 residues. The ends were cut back, 8 bases at V and 7 bases at J, with 15 bases in the middle. Samples were collected from each patient before treatment and during treatment. Each patient gave between 1 and 8 of them in total. Points on this clone: Its antigen remains unidentified.

Source: PBMCs, taken around atezolizumab (anti-PD-L1) treatment. The origin of this receptor is a woman in her 70s with urothelial cancer. The chain combines TRBV6-1 with TRBJ1-5, with a tentative D call TRBD1 (6 bases). In DNA, the CDR3 is TGTGCCAGCGGAATAGCAGGGGAACAGCCCCAGCATTTT. Protein product: CASGIAGEQPQHF.